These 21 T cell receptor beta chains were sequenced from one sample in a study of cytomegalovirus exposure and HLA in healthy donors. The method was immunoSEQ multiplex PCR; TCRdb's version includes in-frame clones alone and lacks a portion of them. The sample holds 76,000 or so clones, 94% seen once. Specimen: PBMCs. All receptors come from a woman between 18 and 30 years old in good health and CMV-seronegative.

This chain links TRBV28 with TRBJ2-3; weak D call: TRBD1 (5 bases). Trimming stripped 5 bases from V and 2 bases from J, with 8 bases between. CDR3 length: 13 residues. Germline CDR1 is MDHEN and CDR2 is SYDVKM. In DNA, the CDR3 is TGTGCCAGCAGTACGACAGTCACAGATACGCAGTATTTT. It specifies CASSTTVTDTQYF.

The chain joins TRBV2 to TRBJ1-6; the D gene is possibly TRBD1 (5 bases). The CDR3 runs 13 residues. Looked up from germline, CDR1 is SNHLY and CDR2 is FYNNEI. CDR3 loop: CGEGSRYNSPLHF. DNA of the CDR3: TGTGGGGAGGGGTCCCGTTATAATTCACCCCTCCACTTT.

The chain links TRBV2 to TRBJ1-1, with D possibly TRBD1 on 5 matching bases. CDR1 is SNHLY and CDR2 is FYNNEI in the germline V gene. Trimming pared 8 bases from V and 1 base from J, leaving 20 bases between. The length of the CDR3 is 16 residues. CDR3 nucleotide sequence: TGTGCCAGCGGAGGGACCCCAGGGATTGGGAACACTGAAGCTTTCTTT. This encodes CASGGTPGIGNTEAFF.

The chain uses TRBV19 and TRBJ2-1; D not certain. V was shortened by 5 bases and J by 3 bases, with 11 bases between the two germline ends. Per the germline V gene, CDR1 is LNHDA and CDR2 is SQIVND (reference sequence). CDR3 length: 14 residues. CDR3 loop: CASSVPPYYNEQFF. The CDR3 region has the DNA TGTGCCAGTAGTGTCCCACCCTACTACAATGAGCAGTTCTTC. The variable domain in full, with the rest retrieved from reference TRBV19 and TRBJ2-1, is DGGITQSPKYLFRKEGQNVTLSCEQNLNHDAMYWYRQDPGQGLRLIYYSQIVNDFQKGDIAEGYSVSREKKESFPLTVTSAQKNPTAFYLCASSVPPYYNEQFFGPGTRLTVL.

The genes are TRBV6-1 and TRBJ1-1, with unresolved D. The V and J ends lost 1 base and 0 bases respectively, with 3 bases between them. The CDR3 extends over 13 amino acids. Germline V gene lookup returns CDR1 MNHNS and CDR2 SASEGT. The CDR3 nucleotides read TGTGCCAGCAGTGAAGGCGTGAACACTGAAGCTTTCTTT. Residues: CASSEGVNTEAFF.

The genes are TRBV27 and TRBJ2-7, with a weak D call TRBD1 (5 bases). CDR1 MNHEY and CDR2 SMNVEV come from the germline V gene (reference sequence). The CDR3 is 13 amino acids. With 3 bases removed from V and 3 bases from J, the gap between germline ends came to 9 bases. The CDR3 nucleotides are TGTGCCAGCAGTTTCTTGGACAACTACGAGCAGTACTTC. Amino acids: CASSFLDNYEQYF.

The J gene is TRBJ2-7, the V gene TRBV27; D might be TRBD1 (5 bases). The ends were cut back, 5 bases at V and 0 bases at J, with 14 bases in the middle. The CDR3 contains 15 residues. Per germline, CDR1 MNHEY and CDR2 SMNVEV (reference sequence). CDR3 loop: CASSLTGTGSYEQYF. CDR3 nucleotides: TGTGCCAGCAGTCTAACAGGCACAGGCTCCTACGAGCAGTACTTC.

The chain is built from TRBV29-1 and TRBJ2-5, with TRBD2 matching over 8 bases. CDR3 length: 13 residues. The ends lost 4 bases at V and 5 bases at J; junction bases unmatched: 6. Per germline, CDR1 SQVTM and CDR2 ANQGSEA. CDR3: CSVVAGNGETQYF. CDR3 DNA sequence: TGCAGCGTTGTAGCGGGGAACGGGGAGACCCAGTACTTC. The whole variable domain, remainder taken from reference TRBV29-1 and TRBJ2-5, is SAVISQKPSRDICQRGTSLTIQCQVDSQVTMMFWYRQQPGQSLTLIATANQGSEATYESGFVIDKFPISRPNLTFSTLTVSNMSPEDSSIYLCSVVAGNGETQYFGPGTRLLVL.

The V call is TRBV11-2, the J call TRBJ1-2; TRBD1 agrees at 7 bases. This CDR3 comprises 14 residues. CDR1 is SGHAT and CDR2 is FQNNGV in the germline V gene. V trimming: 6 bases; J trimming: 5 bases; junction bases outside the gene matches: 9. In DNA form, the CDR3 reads TGTGCCAGCAGGCCCTCCGGGACAGTATATGGCTACACCTTC. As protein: CASRPSGTVYGYTF.

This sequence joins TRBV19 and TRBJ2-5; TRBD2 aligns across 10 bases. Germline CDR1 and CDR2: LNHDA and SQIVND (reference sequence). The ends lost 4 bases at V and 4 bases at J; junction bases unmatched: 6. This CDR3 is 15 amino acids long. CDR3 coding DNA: TGTGCCAGTAGTAAGCTAGCGGGAGTACCAGAGACCCAGTACTTC. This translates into CASSKLAGVPETQYF.

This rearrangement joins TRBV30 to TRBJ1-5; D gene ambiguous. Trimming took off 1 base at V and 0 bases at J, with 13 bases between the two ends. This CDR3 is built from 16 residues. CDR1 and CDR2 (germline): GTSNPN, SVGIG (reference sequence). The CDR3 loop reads CAWSDGALYSNQPQHF. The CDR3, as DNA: TGTGCCTGGAGTGACGGAGCATTGTATAGCAATCAGCCCCAGCATTTT.

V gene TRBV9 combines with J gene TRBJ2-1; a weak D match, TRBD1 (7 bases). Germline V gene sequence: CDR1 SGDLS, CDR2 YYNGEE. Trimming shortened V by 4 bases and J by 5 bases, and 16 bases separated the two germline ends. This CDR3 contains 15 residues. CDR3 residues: CASSPWTGGDNEQFF. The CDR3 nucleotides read TGTGCCAGCAGCCCTTGGACAGGAGGGGACAATGAGCAGTTCTTC.

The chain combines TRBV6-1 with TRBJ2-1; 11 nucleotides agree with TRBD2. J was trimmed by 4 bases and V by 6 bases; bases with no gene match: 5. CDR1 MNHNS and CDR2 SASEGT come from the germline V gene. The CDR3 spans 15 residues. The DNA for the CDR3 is TGTGCCAGCAGGCCGGGACTAGCGGCATACAATGAGCAGTTCTTC. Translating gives CASRPGLAAYNEQFF.

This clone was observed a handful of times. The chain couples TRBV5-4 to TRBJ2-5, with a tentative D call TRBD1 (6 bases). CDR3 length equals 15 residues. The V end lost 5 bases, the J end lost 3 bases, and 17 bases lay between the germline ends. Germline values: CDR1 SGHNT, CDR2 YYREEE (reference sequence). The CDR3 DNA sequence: TGTGCCAGCAGTCAACAGGGATTTAGTGAAGAGACCCAGTACTTC. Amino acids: CASSQQGFSEETQYF. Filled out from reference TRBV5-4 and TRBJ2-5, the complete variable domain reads ETGVTQSPTHLIKTRGQQVTLRCSSQSGHNTVSWYQQALGQGPQFIFQYYREEENGRGNFPPRFSGLQFPNYSSELNVNALELDDSALYLCASSQQGFSEETQYFGPGTRLLVL.

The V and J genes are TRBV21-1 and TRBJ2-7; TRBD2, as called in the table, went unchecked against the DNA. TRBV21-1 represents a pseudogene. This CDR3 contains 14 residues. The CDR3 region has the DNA TGTGCCAGCAGCAAAGTGGAGGGCCGCTACGAGCAGTACTTC. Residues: CASSKVEGRYEQYF.

Written as DNA, the CDR3 is TGCGCCAGCAGCCATACAGGTGCGAGCTCCTACGAGCAGTACTTC. It translates to CASSHTGASSYEQYF. The genes are TRBV4-1 and TRBJ2-7; perhaps TRBD1 as D (5 bases). CDR3 length equals 15 residues. Deletions cut 3 bases from V and 0 bases from J, with 12 bases between. CDR1 MGHRA and CDR2 YSYEKL come from the germline V gene.

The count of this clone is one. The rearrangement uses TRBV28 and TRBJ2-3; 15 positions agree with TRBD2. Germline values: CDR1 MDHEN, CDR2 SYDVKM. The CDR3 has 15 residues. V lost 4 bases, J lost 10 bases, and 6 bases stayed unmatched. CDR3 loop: CASSSGTSGRPAQYF. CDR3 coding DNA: TGTGCCAGCAGTTCCGGGACTAGCGGGAGGCCAGCGCAGTATTTT.

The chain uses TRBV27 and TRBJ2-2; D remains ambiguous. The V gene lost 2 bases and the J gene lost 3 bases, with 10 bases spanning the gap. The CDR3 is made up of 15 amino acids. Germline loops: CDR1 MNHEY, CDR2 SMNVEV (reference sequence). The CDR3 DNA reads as TGTGCCAGCAGTTTAGTGGGCCTCTACACCGGGGAGCTGTTTTTT. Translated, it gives CASSLVGLYTGELFF.

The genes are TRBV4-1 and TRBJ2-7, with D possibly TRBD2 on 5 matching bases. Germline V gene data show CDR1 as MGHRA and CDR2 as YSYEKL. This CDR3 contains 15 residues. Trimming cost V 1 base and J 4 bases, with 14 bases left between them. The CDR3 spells CASSQVGGEVYEQYF. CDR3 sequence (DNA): TGCGCCAGCAGCCAAGTTGGAGGAGAGGTTTACGAGCAGTACTTC.

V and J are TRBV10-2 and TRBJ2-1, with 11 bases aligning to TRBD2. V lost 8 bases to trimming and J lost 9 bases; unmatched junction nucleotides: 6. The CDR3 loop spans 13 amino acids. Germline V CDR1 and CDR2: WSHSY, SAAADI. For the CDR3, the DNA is TGCGCCAGCCTTAGCGGGGGGGCCGGTGAGCAGTTCTTC. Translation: CASLSGGAGEQFF.

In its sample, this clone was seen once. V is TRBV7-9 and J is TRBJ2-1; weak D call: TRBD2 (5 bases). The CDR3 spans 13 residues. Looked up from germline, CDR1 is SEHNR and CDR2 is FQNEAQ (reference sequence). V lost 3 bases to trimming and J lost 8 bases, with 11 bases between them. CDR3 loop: CASSFDSGYEQFF. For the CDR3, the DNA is TGTGCCAGCAGCTTCGACTCGGGGTATGAGCAGTTCTTC.